What follows is one T cell receptor beta chain and its context. As yet, its antigen is unknown. This sample is drawn from a study of OX40 agonist ivuxolimab in advanced cancers. Study context: Partial responses were recorded for three patients, including one with hepatocellular carcinoma and two with cutaneous melanoma. Notes on the study in general: Averaged across samples, CD8+ T cells carried more expanded clones than CD4+ did.

The cohort excluded patients with autoimmune disease history or systemic immunosuppression. The data were produced by immunoSEQ multiplex PCR, yet TCRdb's version contains in-frame clones alone and is incomplete. The table records 60,000 to 80,000 clones, roughly 92% of them present only once. The CDR3 has 15 amino acids. The ends lost 0 bases at V and 2 bases at J; junction bases unmatched: 5. CDR1 and CDR2 (germline): SGHNT, YYREEE (reference sequence). The TCR sequence derives from an adult with an advanced solid tumor such as melanoma, head and neck, liver or kidney cancer. This chain joins TRBV5-4 and TRBJ2-7, with TRBD2 identical over 7 bases. Material: CD4+ or CD8+ T cells sorted from blood, obtained in a trial of the OX40 agonist ivuxolimab. CDR3 nucleotide sequence: TGTGCCAGCAGCTTGGTCGGGAGGCCTGCCTACGAGCAGTACTTC. This codes for CASSLVGRPAYEQYF.